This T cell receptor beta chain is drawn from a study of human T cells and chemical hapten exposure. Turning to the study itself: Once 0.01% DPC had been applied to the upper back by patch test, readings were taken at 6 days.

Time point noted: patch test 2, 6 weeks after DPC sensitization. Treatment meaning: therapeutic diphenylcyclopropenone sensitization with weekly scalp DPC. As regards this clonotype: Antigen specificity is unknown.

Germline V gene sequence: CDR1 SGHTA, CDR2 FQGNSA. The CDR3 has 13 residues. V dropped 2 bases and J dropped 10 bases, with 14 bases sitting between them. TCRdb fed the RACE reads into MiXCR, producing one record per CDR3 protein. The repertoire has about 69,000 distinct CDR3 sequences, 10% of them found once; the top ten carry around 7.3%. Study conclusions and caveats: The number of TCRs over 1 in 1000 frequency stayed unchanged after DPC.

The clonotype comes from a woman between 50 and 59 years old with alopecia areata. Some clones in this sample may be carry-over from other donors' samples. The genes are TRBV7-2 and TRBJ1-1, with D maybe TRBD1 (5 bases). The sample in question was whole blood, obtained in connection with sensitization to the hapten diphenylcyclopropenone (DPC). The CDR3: CASSLQGTGRAFF. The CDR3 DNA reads TGTGCCAGCAGCTTACAGGGTACCGGGAGAGCTTTCTTT.